This T cell receptor beta chain was found in a study of regulatory T cells in long-lasting Graves disease. Looking at the study overall: Persistent Graves' disease denoted over 5 years of antithyroid drugs plus positive TSH receptor antibodies. Whole-study findings and limits: Repertoires from persistent disease leaned toward TRBV28, TRBJ1-2 and TRBJ2-5. New patients shared around 920 public clonotypes, fewer than the roughly 2,600 shared by persistent patients.

CDR3 regions were amplified by Arm-PCR using iRepertoire HTBI primers to build TCR beta libraries. From the multiplex PCR reads, TCRdb called clonotypes with MiXCR, one entry per CDR3 protein. This table holds around 460,000 distinct CDR3 sequences, under 25% found once. This clonotype showed up many times. The antigen is unknown. Stated time point: persistent/refractory GD, antithyroid drugs over 5 years with positive TRAb. There was RNA extracted from PBMCs, and the TCR library was made from it. This CDR3 is built from 15 residues. V was clipped by 2 bases and J by 8 bases, with 15 bases between them.

This sequence originates from a female donor with Graves disease. The source material was peripheral blood mononuclear cells (PBMCs), sampled when the disease was refractory, from a patient treated with antithyroid drugs. The rearrangement uses TRBV12-3 or TRBV12-4 and TRBJ1-4; the D is unclear. The CDR3 sequence: CASSLFDGRSEKLFF. CDR3 DNA sequence: TGTGCCAGCAGTTTATTCGACGGTCGGTCGGAAAAACTGTTTTTT.